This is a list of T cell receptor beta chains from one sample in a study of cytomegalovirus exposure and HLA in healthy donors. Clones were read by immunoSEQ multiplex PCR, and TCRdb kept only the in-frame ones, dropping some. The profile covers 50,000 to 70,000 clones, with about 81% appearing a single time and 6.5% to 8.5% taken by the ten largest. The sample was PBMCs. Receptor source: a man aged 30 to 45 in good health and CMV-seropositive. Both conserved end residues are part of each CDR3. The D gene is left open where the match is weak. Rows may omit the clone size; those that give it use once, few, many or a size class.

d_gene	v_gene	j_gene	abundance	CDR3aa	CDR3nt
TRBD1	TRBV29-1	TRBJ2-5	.	CSVDNRGREETQYF	TGCAGCGTTGATAACAGGGGAAGAGAAGAGACCCAGTACTTC
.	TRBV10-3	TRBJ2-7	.	CAISGSTGYEQYF	TGTGCCATCAGTGGGTCAACAGGCTACGAGCAGTACTTC
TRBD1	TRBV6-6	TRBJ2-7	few	CASTPGQGSYEQYF	TGTGCCAGCACCCCGGGACAGGGTTCTTACGAGCAGTACTTC
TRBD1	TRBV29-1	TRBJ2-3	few	CSVGDSGVDF	TGCAGCGTGGGGGACAGCGGAGTGGATTTT
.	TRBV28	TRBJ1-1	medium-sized	CASSYPPTGGTEAFF	TGTGCCAGCAGTTATCCACCGACGGGGGGCACTGAAGCTTTCTTT
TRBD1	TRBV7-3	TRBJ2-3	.	CASSAGQGATDTQYF	TGTGCCAGCAGCGCGGGACAGGGGGCGACAGATACGCAGTATTTT
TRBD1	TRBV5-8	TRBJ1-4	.	CASSPLPGQTNEKLFF	TGTGCCAGCAGCCCATTACCGGGACAGACTAATGAAAAACTGTTTTTT
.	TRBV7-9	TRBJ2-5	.	CASSPNPLSSETQYF	TGTGCCAGCAGTCCTAACCCCCTTTCAAGTGAGACCCAGTACTTC
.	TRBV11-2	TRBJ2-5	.	CASSPALSRVETQYF	TGTGCCAGCAGCCCAGCCCTATCCCGGGTTGAGACCCAGTACTTC
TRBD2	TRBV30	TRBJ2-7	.	CAWSGGLISSYEQYF	TGTGCCTGGAGTGGGGGACTAATCAGCTCCTACGAGCAGTACTTC
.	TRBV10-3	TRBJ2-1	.	CAISESPTGEQFF	TGTGCCATCAGTGAGTCACCTACGGGGGAGCAGTTCTTC
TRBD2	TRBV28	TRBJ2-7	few	CASSLALAGVGEQYF	TGTGCCAGCAGTCTGGCTCTAGCGGGGGTGGGAGAGCAGTACTTC
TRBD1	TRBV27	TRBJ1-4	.	CASSFQALGQLGNEKLFF	TGTGCCAGCAGTTTCCAGGCTCTGGGACAGCTAGGTAATGAAAAACTGTTTTTT
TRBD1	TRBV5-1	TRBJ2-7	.	CASSSEAGQGGSEQYF	TGCGCCAGCAGCTCGGAGGCGGGACAGGGGGGTAGCGAGCAGTACTTC
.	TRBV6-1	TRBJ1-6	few	CASSGQGSVSPLHF	TGTGCCAGCAGTGGGCAGGGGTCGGTTTCGCCCCTCCACTTT
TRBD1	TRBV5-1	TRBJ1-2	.	CASSLGTGGRGFGYTF	TGCGCCAGCAGCTTGGGGACAGGGGGCAGGGGATTTGGCTACACCTTC
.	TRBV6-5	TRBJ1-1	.	CASSSILLGGAFF	TGTGCCAGCAGTTCTATTCTACTCGGGGGAGCTTTCTTT
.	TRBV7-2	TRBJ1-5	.	CASSLDRVAQPQHF	TGTGCCAGCAGCTTAGACAGGGTCGCTCAGCCCCAGCATTTT
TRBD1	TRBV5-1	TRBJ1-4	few	CASSTQGADEKLFF	TGCGCCAGCAGCACACAGGGGGCCGATGAAAAACTGTTTTTT
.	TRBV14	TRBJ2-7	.	CASSHASGFPYEQYF	TGTGCCAGCAGCCATGCGTCGGGGTTCCCCTACGAGCAGTACTTC
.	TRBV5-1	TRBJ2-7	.	CASSPGQGEQYF	TGCGCCAGCAGCCCTGGCCAGGGCGAGCAGTACTTC
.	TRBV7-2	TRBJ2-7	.	CASSSQGYEQYF	TGTGCCAGCAGCAGCCAGGGGTACGAGCAGTACTTC
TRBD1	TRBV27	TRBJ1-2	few	CASSADRARANYGYTF	TGTGCCAGCAGTGCGGACAGGGCGCGAGCTAACTATGGCTACACCTTC
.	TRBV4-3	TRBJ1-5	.	CASSQDRGEGQPQHF	TGCGCCAGCAGCCAAGACAGGGGTGAAGGTCAGCCCCAGCATTTT
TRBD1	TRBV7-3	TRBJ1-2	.	CASSLRGQGASSGYTF	TGTGCCAGCAGCTTAAGAGGACAGGGTGCTTCGAGTGGCTACACCTTC
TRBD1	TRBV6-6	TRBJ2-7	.	CASSHRTGLVFYEQYF	TGTGCCAGCAGTCACCGGACAGGGTTGGTTTTCTACGAGCAGTACTTC
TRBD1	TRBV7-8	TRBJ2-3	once	CASSLGQGASTDTQYF	TGTGCCAGCAGCTTAGGGCAGGGGGCTAGCACAGATACGCAGTATTTT
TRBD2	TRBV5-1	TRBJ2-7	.	CASSSSGAPFDEQYF	TGCGCCAGCAGCTCGAGCGGGGCTCCGTTTGACGAGCAGTACTTC